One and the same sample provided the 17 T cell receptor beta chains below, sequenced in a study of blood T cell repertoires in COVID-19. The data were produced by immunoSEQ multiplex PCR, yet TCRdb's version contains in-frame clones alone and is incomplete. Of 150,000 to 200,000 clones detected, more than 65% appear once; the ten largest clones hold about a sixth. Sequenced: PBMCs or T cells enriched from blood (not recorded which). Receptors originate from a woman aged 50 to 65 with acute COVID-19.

The CDR3 protein is CASSLGVRTYGYTF. In DNA form, the CDR3 reads TGTGCCAGCAGCTTAGGTGTAAGAACATATGGCTACACCTTC. This chain uses TRBV11-2 with TRBJ1-2; D remains unclear. V lost 1 base and J lost 5, with 11 bases in between. Germline loops: CDR1 SGHAT, CDR2 FQNNGV. This CDR3 has 14 amino acids.

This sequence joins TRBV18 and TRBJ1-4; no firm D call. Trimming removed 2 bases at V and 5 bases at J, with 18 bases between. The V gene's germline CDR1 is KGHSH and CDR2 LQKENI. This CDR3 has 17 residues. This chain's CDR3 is CASSPGGGGTANEKLFF. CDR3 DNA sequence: TGTGCCAGCTCACCAGGCGGCGGTGGTACGGCGAATGAAAAACTGTTTTTT.

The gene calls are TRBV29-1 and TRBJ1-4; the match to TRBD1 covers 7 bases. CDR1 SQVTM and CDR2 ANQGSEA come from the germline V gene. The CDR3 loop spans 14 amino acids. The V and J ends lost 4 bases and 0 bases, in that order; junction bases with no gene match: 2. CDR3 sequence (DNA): TGCAGCGTTGGGACAGGTGCAACTAATGAAAAACTGTTTTTT. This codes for CSVGTGATNEKLFF. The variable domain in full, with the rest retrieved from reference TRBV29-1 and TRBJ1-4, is SAVISQKPSRDICQRGTSLTIQCQVDSQVTMMFWYRQQPGQSLTLIATANQGSEATYESGFVIDKFPISRPNLTFSTLTVSNMSPEDSSIYLCSVGTGATNEKLFFGSGTQLSVL.

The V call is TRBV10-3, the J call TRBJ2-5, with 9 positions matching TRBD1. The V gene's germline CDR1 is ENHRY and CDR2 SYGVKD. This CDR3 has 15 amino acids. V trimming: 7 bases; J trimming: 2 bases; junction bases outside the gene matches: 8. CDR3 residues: CAINPGQGPQETQYF. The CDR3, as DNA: TGTGCCATCAACCCCGGACAGGGGCCGCAAGAGACCCAGTACTTC.

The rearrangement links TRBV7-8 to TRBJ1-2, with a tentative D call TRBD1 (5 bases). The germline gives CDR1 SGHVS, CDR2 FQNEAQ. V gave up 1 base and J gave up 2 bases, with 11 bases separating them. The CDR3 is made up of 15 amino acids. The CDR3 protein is CASSLGSGGNYGYTF. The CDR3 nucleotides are TGTGCCAGCAGCTTAGGGTCGGGGGGAAACTATGGCTACACCTTC.

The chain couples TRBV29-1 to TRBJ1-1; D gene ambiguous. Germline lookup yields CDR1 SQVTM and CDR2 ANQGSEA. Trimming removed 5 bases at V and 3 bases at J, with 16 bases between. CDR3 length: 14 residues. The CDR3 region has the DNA TGCAGCGTTTCGGTGGTACAAGCGGACACTGAAGCTTTCTTT. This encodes CSVSVVQADTEAFF. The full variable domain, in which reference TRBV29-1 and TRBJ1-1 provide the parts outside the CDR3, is SAVISQKPSRDICQRGTSLTIQCQVDSQVTMMFWYRQQPGQSLTLIATANQGSEATYESGFVIDKFPISRPNLTFSTLTVSNMSPEDSSIYLCSVSVVQADTEAFFGQGTRLTVV.

The CDR3 nucleotides are TGTGCCAGTAGTATAGATGGGGCAGGGGGGCCGAACACTGAAGCTTTCTTT. Translation gives CASSIDGAGGPNTEAFF. The chain employs TRBV19 and TRBJ1-1, with 7 bases lining up with TRBD1. The CDR3 has 17 amino acids. Trimming removed 0 bases from V and 1 base from J; junction bases left unmatched: 8. From germline, CDR1 is LNHDA and CDR2 SQIVND (reference sequence). Looking up the rest from reference TRBV19 and TRBJ1-1 gives the full variable domain: DGGITQSPKYLFRKEGQNVTLSCEQNLNHDAMYWYRQDPGQGLRLIYYSQIVNDFQKGDIAEGYSVSREKKESFPLTVTSAQKNPTAFYLCASSIDGAGGPNTEAFFGQGTRLTVV.

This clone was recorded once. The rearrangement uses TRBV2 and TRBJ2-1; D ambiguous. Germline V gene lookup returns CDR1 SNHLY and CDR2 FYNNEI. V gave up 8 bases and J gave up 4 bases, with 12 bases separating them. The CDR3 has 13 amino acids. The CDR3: CASVPSQYNEQFF. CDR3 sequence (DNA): TGTGCCAGCGTTCCCTCACAATACAATGAGCAGTTCTTC.

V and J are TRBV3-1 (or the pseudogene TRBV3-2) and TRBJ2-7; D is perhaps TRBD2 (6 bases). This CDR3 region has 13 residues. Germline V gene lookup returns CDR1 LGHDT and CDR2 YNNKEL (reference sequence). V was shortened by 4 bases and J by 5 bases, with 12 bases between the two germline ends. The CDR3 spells CASSPGRLNEQYV. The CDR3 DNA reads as TGTGCCAGCAGCCCGGGGAGGTTAAACGAGCAGTACGTC.

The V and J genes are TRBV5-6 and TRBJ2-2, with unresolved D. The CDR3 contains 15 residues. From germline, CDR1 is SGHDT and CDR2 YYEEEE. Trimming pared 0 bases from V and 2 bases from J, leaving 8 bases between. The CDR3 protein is CASSLAGFNTGELFF. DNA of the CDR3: TGTGCCAGCAGCTTGGCGGGTTTTAACACCGGGGAGCTGTTTTTT.

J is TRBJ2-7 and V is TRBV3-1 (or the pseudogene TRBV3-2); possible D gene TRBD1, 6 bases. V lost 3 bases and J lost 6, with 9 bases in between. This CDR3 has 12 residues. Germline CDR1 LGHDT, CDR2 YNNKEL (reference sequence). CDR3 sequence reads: CASSQQGLEQYV. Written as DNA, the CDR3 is TGTGCCAGCAGCCAGCAGGGGCTCGAGCAGTACGTC.

CDR3 region: CASRTSRGPGQPQHF. As DNA, the CDR3 is TGTGCCAGCAGAACTTCTAGGGGGCCGGGTCAGCCCCAGCATTTT. This sequence joins TRBV6-5 and TRBJ1-5; the match to TRBD1 covers 7 bases. This CDR3 spans 15 amino acids. Germline CDR1 reads MNHEY; CDR2 reads SVGAGI. Germline trimming cut 6 bases from V and 6 bases from J; bases unmatched to any gene: 11.

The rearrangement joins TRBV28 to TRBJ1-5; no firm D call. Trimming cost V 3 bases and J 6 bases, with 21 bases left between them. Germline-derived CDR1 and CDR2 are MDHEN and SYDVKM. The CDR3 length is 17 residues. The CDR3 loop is CASSFRPRRAGRQPQHF. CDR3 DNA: TGTGCCAGCAGTTTTAGGCCCCGGAGGGCCGGGCGTCAGCCCCAGCATTTT.

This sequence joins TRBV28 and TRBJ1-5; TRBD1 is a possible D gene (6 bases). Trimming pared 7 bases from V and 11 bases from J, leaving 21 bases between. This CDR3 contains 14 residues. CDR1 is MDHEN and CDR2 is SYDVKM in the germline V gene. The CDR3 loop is CASTPRDRITSQHF. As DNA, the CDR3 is TGTGCCAGCACCCCCCGCGACAGGATCACGTCCCAGCATTTT.

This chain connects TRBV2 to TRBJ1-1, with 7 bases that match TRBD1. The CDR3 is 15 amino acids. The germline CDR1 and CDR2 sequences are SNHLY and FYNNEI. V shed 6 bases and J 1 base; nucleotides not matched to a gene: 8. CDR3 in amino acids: CASSPQTGRNTEAFF. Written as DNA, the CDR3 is TGTGCCAGCAGCCCTCAGACAGGGAGGAACACTGAAGCTTTCTTT. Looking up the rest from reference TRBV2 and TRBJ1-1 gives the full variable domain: EPEVTQTPSHQVTQMGQEVILRCVPISNHLYFYWYRQILGQKVEFLVSFYNNEISEKSEIFDDQFSVERPDGSNFTLKIRSTKLEDSAMYFCASSPQTGRNTEAFFGQGTRLTVV.

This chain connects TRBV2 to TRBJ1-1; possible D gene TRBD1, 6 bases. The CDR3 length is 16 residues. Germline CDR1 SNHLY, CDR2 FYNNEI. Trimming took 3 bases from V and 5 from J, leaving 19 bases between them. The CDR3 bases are TGTGCCAGCAGTGAGGTCCTTATCAGGGGCGGGACTGAAGCTTTCTTT. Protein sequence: CASSEVLIRGGTEAFF.

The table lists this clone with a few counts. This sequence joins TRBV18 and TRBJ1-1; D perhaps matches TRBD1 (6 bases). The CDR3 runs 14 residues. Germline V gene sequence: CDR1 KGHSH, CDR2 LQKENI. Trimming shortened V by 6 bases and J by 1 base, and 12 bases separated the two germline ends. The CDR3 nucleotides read TGTGCCAGCTCCCTCGGACAGCAGAACACTGAAGCTTTCTTT. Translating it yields CASSLGQQNTEAFF.